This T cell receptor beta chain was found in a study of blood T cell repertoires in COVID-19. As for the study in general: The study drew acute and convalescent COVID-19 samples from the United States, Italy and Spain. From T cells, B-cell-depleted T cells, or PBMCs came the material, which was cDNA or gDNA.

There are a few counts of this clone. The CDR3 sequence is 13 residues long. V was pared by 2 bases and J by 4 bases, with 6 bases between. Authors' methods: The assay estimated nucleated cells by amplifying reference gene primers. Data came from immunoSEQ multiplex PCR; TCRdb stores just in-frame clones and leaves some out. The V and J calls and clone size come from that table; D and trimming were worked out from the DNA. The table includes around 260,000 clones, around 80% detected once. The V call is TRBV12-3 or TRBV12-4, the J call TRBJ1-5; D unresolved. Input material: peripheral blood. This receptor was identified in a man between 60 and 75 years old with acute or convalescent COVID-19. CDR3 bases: TGTGCCAGCAGTTTAAACGGGAATCAGCCCCAGCATTTT. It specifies CASSLNGNQPQHF.